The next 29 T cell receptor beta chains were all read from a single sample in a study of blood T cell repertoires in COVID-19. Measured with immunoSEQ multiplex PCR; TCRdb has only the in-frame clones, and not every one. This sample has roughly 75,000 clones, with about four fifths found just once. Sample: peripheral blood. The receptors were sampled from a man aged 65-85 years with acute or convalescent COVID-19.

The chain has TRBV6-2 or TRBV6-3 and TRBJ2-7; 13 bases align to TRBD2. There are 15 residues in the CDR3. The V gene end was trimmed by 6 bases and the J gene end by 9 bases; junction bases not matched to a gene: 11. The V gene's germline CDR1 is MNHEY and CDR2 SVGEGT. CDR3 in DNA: TGTGCCAGCAGCCCCCCTGGACTAGCGGGAGTTGTGCAGTACTTC. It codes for CASSPPGLAGVVQYF.

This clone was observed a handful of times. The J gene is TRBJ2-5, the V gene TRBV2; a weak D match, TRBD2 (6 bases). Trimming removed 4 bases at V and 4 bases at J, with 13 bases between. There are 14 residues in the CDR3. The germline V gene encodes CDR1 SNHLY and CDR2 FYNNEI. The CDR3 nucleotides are TGTGCCAGCAGTGGACTAGAGGGCCGAGAGACCCAGTACTTC. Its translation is CASSGLEGRETQYF.

As DNA, the CDR3 is TGTGCCAGCAGCTGGACAGGGCCTGAAGCTTTCTTT. Protein: CASSWTGPEAFF. V is TRBV7-2 and J is TRBJ1-1; 8 bases line up with TRBD1. The CDR3 is 12 amino acids. Germline CDR1 reads SGHTA; CDR2 reads FQGNSA. Trimming took 4 bases from V and 6 from J; bases not matched to a gene: 1.

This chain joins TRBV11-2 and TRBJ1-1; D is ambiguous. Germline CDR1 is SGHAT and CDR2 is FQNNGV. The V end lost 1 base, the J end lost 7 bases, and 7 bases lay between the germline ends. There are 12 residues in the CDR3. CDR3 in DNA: TGTGCCAGCAGCTTAGTTGGCAGTGAAGCTTTCTTT. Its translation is CASSLVGSEAFF. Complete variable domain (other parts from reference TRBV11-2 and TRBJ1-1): EAGVAQSPRYKIIEKRQSVAFWCNPISGHATLYWYQQILGQGPKLLIQFQNNGVVDDSQLPKDRFSAERLKGVDSTLKIQPAKLEDSAVYLCASSLVGSEAFFGQGTRLTVV.

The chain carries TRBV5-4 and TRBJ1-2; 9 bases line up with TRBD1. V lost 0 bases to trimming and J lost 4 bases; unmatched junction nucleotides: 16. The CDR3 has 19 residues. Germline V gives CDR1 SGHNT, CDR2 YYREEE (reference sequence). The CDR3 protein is CASSLAHAPRTGDSYGYTF. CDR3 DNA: TGTGCCAGCAGCTTGGCGCACGCACCTCGGACAGGGGATAGCTATGGCTACACCTTC.

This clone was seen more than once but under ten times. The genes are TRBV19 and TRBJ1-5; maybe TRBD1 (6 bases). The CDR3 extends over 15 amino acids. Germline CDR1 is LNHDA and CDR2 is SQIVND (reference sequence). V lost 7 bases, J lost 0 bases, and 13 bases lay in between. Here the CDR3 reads CASNWGHYSNQPQHF. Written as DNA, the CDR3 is TGTGCCAGTAATTGGGGACACTATAGCAATCAGCCCCAGCATTTT.

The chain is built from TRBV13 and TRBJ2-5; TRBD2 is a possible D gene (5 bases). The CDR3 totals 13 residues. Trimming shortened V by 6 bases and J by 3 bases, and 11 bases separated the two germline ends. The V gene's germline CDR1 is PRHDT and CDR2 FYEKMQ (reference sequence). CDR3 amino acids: CASRAEGEETQYF. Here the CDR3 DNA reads TGTGCCAGCAGGGCTGAGGGCGAAGAGACCCAGTACTTC.

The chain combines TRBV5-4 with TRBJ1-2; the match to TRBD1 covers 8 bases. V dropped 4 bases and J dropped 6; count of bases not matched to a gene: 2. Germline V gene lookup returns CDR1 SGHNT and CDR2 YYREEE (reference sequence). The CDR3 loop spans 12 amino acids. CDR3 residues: CASSPGGDGYTF. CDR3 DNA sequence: TGTGCCAGCAGCCCAGGGGGCGATGGCTACACCTTC.

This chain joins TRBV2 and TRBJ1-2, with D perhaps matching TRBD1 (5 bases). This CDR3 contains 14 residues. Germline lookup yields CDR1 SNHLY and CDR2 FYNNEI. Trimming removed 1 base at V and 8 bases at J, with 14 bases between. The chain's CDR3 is CASSEVRGLEGYTF. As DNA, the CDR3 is TGTGCCAGCAGTGAAGTTAGGGGTTTGGAAGGCTACACCTTC. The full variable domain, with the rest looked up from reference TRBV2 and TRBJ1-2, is EPEVTQTPSHQVTQMGQEVILRCVPISNHLYFYWYRQILGQKVEFLVSFYNNEISEKSEIFDDQFSVERPDGSNFTLKIRSTKLEDSAMYFCASSEVRGLEGYTFGSGTRLTVV.

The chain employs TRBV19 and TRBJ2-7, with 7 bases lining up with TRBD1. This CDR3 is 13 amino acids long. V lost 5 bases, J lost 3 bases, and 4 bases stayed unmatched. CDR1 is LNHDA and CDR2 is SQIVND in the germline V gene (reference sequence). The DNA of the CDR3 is TGTGCCAGTAGTGTGACAGGGCACTACGAGCAGTACTTC. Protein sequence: CASSVTGHYEQYF.

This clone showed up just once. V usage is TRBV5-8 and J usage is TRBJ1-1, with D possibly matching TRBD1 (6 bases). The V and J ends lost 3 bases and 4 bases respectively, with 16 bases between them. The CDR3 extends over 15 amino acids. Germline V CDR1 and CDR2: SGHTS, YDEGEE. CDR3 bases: TGTGCCAGCAGCTGGGCCACTACCAGGGGCACTGAAGCTTTCTTT. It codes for CASSWATTRGTEAFF.

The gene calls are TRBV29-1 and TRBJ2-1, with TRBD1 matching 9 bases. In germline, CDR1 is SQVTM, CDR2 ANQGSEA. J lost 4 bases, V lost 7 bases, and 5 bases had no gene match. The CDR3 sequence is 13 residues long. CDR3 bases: TGCAGCGCCGACGGGACAGGGTACAATGAGCAGTTCTTC. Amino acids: CSADGTGYNEQFF.

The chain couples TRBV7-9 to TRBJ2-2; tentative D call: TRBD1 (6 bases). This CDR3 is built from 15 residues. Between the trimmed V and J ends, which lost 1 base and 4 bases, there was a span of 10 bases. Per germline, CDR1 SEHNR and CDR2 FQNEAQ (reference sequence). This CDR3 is CASSLGTGSTGELFF. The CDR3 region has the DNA TGTGCCAGCAGCTTAGGAACAGGGAGCACCGGGGAGCTGTTTTTT.

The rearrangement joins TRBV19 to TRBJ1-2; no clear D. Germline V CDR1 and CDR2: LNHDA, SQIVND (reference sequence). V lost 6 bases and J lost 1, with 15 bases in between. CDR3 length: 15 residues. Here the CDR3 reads CASRGLDGSNYGYTF. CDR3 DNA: TGTGCCAGTAGAGGCCTCGACGGGAGTAACTATGGCTACACCTTC.

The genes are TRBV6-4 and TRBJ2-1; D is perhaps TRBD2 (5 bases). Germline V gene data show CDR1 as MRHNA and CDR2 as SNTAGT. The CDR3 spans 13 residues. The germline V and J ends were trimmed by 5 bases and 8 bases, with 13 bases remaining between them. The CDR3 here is CASSPRVRDEQFF. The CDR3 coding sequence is TGTGCCAGCAGTCCCCGGGTGCGGGATGAGCAGTTCTTC.

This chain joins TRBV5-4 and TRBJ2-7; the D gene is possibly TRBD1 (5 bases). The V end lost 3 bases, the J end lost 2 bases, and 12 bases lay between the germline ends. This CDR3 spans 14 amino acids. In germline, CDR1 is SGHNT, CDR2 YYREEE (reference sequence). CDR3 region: CASSSQGMPYEQYF. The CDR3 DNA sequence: TGTGCCAGCAGCTCGCAGGGAATGCCCTACGAGCAGTACTTC.

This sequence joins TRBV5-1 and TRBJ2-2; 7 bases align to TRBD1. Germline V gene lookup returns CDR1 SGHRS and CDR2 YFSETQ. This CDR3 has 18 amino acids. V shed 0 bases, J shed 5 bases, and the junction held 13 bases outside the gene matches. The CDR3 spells CASSLGGQISIITGELFF. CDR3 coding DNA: TGCGCCAGCAGCTTGGGGGGACAGATATCAATTATTACCGGGGAGCTGTTTTTT.

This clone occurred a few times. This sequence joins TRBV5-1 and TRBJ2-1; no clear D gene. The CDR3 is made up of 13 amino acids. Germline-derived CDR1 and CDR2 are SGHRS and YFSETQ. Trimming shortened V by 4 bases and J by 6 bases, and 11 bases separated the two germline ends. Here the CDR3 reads CASSLDSGNEQFF. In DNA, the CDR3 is TGCGCCAGCAGCCTTGATTCGGGCAATGAGCAGTTCTTC.

The CDR3: CASSGGRGPGGSSYEQYF. CDR3 in DNA: TGCGCCAGCAGTGGGGGCCGGGGCCCGGGCGGGAGCTCCTACGAGCAGTACTTC. The V and J genes are TRBV10-1 and TRBJ2-7; the match to TRBD2 covers 7 bases. The CDR3 has 18 residues. Per the germline V gene, CDR1 is WNHNN and CDR2 is SYGVQD (reference sequence). Unmatched junction bases numbered 15, after V lost 4 bases and J lost 0 bases.

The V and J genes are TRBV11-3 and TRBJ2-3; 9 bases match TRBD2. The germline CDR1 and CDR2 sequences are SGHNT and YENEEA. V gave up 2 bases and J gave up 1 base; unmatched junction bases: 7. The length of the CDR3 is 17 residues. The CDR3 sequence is CASSLRQGLAGTDTQYF. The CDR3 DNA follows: TGTGCCAGCAGCTTACGACAGGGACTAGCAGGCACAGATACGCAGTATTTT.

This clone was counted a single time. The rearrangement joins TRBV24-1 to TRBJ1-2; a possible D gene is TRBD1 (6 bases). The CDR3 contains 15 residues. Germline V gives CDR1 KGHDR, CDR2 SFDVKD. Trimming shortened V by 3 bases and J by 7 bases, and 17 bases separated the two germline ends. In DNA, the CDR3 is TGTGCCACCAGTGATACGGGGGGCGGCCGAGGTGGCTACACCTTC. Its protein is CATSDTGGGRGGYTF.

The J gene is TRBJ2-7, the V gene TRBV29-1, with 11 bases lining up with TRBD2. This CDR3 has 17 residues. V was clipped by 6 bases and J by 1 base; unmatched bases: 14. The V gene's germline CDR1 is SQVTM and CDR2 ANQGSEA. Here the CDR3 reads CSVVGVRLAGGSYEQYF. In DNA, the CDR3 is TGCAGCGTGGTCGGTGTGCGGCTAGCGGGAGGATCCTACGAGCAGTACTTC.

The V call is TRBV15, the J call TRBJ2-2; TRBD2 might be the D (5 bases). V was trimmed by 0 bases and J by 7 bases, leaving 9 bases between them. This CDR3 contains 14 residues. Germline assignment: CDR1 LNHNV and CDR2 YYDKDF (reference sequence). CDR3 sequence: CATSRDYAGGELFF. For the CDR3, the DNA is TGTGCCACCAGCAGAGATTACGCGGGCGGGGAGCTGTTTTTT.

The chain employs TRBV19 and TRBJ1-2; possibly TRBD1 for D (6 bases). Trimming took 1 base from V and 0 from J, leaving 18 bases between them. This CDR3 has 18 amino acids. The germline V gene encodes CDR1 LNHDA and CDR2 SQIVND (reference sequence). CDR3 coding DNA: TGTGCCAGTAGTATAGTTCTAGGGGGGAGGGGCTCTAACTATGGCTACACCTTC. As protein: CASSIVLGGRGSNYGYTF.

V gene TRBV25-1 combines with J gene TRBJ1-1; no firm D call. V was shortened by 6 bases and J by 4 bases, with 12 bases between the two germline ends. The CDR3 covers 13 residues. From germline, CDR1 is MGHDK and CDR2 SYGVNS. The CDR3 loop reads CASRSEGGTEAFF. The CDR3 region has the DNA TGTGCCAGCAGGTCGGAGGGTGGCACTGAAGCTTTCTTT. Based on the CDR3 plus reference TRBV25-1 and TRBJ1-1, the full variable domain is EADIYQTPRYLVIGTGKKITLECSQTMGHDKMYWYQQDPGMELHLIHYSYGVNSTEKGDLSSESTVSRIRTEHFPLTLESARPSHTSQYLCASRSEGGTEAFFGQGTRLTVV.

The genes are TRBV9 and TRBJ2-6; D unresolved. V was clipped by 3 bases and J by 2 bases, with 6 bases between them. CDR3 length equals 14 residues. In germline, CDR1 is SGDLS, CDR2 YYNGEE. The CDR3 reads CASSAGAGANVLTF. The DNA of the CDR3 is TGTGCCAGCAGCGCCGGAGCTGGGGCCAACGTCCTGACTTTC.

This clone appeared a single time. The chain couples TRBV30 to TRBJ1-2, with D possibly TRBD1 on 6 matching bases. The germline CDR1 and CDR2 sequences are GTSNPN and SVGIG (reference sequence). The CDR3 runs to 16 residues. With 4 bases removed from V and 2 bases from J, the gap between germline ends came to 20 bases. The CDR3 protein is CAWIDRIPALNYGYTF. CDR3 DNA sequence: TGTGCCTGGATAGACAGGATCCCTGCCCTCAACTATGGCTACACCTTC.

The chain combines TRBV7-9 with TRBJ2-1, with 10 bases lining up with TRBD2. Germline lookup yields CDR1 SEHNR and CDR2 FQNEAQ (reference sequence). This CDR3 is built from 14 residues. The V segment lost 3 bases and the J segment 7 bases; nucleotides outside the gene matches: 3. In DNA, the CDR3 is TGTGCCAGCAGCTTTTTACTAGCGGGGAATGAGCAGTTCTTC. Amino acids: CASSFLLAGNEQFF.

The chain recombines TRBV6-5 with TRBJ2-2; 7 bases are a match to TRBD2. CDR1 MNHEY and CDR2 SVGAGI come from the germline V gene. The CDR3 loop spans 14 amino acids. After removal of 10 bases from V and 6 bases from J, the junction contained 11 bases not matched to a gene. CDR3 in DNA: TGTGCCACCGGGGGGAATCAGGGCCCCGGGGAGCTGTTTTTT. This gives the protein CATGGNQGPGELFF.